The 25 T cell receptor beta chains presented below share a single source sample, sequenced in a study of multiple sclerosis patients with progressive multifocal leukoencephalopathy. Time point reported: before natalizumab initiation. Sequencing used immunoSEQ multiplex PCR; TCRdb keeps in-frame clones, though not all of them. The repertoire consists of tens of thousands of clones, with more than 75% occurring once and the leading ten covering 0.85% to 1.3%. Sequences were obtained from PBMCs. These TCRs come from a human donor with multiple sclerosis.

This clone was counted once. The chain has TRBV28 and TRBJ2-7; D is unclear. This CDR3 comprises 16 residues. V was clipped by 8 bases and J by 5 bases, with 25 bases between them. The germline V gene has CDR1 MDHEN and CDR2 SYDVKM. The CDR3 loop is CASRLRFGEIGHEQYF. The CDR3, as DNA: TGTGCCAGCCGACTCAGATTTGGGGAAATCGGTCACGAGCAGTACTTC.

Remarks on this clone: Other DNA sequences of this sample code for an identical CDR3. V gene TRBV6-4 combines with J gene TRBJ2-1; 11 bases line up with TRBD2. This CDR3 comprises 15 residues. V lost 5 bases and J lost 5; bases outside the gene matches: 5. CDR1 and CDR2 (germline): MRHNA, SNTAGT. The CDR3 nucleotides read TGTGCCAGCAGTCGAACTAGCGGGGGTAACAATGAGCAGTTCTTC. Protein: CASSRTSGGNNEQFF.

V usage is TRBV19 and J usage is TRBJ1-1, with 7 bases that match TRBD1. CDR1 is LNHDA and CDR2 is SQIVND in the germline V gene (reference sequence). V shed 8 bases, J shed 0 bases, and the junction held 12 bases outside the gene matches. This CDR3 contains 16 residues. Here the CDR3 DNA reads TGTGCCAGTCTTACTTCGACAGGGCGCCTGAACACTGAAGCTTTCTTT. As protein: CASLTSTGRLNTEAFF.

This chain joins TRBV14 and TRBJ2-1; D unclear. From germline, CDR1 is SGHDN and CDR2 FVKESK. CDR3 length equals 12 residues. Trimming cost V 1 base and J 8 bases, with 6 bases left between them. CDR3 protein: CASSQGFYEQFF. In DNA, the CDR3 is TGTGCCAGCAGCCAAGGGTTTTATGAGCAGTTCTTC.

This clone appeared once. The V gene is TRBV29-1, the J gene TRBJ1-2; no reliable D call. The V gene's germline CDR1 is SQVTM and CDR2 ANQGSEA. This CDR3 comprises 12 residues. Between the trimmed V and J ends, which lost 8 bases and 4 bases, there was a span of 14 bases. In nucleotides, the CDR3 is TGCAGCTTCCAGGAAGGTAGCTATGGCTACACCTTC. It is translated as CSFQEGSYGYTF.

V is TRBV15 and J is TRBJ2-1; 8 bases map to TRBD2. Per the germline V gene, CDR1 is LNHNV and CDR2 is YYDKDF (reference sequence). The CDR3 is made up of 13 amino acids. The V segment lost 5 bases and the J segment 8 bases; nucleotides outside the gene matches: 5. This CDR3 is CATSRGGLDEQFF. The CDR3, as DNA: TGTGCCACCAGCCGGGGGGGTTTGGATGAGCAGTTCTTC.

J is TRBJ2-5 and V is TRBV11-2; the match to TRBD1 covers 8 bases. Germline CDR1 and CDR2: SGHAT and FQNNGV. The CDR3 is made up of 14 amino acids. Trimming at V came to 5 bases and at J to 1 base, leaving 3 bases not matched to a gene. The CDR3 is CASSQDRGQETQYF. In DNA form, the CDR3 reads TGTGCCAGCAGCCAAGACAGGGGCCAAGAGACCCAGTACTTC. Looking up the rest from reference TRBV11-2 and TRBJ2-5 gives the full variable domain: EAGVAQSPRYKIIEKRQSVAFWCNPISGHATLYWYQQILGQGPKLLIQFQNNGVVDDSQLPKDRFSAERLKGVDSTLKIQPAKLEDSAVYLCASSQDRGQETQYFGPGTRLLVL.

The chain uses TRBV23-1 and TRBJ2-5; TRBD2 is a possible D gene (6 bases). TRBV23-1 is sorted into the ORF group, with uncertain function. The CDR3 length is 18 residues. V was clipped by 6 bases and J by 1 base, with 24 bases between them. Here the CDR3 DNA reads TGCGCCAGCAGCCTCCGATCCGGGACGGGACTTTTCCAAGAGACCCAGTACTTC. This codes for CASSLRSGTGLFQETQYF.

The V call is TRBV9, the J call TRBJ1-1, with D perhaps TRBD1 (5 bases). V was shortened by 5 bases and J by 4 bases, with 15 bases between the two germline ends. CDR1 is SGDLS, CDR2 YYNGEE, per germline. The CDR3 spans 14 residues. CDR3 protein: CASSAQVGGTEAFF. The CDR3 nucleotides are TGTGCCAGCAGTGCCCAGGTGGGGGGCACTGAAGCTTTCTTT. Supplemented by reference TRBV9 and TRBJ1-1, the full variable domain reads DSGVTQTPKHLITATGQRVTLRCSPRSGDLSVYWYQQSLDQGLQFLIQYYNGEERAKGNILERFSAQQFPDLHSELNLSSLELGDSALYFCASSAQVGGTEAFFGQGTRLTVV.

The CDR3 spells CASSNPPGQNSGANVLTF. The CDR3 DNA reads as TGTGCCAGCAGCAATCCCCCGGGACAAAACTCTGGGGCCAACGTCCTGACTTTC. This chain uses TRBV21-1 with TRBJ2-6; TRBD1, the D gene given by the table, was not confirmed from the DNA. TRBV21-1 is designated a pseudogene. The CDR3 is made up of 18 amino acids.

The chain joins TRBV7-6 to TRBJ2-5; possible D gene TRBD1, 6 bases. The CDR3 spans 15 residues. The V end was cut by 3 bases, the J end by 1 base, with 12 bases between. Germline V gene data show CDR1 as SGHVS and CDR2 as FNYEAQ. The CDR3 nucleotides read TGTGCCAGCAGCTTCCAGGGGCCCATCCAAGAGACCCAGTACTTC. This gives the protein CASSFQGPIQETQYF.

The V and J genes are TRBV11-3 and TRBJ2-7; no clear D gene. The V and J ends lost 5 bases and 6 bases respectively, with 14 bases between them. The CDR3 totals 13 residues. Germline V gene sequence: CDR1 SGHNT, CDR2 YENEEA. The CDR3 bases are TGTGCCAGCAGCGTAAACACCCTTCGCGAGCAGTACTTC. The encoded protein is CASSVNTLREQYF.

CDR3 DNA: TGTGCCTACCAACAGGGGGCGACCTCTAAAAACATTCAGTACTTC. This translates into CAYQQGATSKNIQYF. The chain joins TRBV30 to TRBJ2-4, with 9 bases lining up with TRBD1. Unmatched junction bases numbered 11, after V lost 7 bases and J lost 4 bases. This CDR3 has 15 amino acids. Germline V gene sequence: CDR1 GTSNPN, CDR2 SVGIG (reference sequence).

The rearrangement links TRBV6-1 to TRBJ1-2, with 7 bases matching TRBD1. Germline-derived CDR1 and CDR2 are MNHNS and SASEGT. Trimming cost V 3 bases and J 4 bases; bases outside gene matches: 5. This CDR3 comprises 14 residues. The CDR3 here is CASSDFDRVYGYTF. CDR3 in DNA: TGTGCCAGCAGTGATTTTGACAGGGTCTATGGCTACACCTTC.

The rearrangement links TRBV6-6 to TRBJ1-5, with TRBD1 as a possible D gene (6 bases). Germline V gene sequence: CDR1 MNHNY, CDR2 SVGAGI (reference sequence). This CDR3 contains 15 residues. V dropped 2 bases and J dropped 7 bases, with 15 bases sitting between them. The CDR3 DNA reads TGTGCCAGCAGTTACCAAGGGACACCGGAGCAGCCCCAGCATTTT. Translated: CASSYQGTPEQPQHF.

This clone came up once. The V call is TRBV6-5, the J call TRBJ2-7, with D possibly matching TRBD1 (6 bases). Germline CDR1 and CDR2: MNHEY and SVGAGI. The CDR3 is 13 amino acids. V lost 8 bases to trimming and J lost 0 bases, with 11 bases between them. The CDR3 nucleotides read TGTGCCAGCGCCGAGGACAGCTCCTACGAGCAGTACTTC. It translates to CASAEDSSYEQYF.

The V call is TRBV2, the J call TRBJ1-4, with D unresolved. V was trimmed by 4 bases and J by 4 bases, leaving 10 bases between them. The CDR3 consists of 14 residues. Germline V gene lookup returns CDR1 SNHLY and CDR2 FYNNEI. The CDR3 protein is CASSVFPGNEKLFF. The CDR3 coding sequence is TGTGCCAGCAGTGTATTTCCGGGTAATGAAAAACTGTTTTTT.

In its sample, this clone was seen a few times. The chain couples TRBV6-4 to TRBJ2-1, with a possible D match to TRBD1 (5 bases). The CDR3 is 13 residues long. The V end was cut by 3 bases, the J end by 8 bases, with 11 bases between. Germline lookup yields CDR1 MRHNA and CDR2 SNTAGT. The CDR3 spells CASSEGPEDEQFF. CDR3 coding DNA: TGTGCCAGCAGTGAGGGGCCTGAGGATGAGCAGTTCTTC.

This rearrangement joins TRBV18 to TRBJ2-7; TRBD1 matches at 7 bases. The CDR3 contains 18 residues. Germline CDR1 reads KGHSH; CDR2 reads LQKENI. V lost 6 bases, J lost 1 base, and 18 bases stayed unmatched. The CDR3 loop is CASSAGLQTGLSSYEQYF. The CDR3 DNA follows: TGTGCCAGCTCCGCCGGCCTCCAGACAGGGCTTTCTTCCTACGAGCAGTACTTC. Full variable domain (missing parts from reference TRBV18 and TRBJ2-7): NAGVMQNPRHLVRRRGQEARLRCSPMKGHSHVYWYRQLPEEGLKFMVYLQKENIIDESGMPKERFSAEFPKEGPSILRIQQVVRGDSAAYFCASSAGLQTGLSSYEQYFGPGTRLTVT.

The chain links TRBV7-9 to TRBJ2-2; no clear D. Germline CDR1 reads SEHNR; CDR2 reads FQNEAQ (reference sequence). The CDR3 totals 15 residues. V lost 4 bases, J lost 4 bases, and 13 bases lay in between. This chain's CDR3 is CASSSRTRTTGELFF. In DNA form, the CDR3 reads TGTGCCAGCAGCTCCCGGACCCGAACCACCGGGGAGCTGTTTTTT.

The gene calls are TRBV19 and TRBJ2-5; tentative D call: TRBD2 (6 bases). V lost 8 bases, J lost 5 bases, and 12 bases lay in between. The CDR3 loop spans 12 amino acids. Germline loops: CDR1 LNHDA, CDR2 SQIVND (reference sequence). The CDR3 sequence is CASRRRGETQYF. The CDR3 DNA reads TGTGCCAGTCGTCGACGGGGGGAGACCCAGTACTTC.

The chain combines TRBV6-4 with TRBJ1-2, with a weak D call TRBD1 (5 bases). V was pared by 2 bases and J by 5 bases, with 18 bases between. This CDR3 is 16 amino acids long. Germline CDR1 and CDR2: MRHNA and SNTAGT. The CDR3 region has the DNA TGTGCCAGCAGTGACCCCCCCTCGGGGGGAGGGTATGGCTACACCTTC. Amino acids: CASSDPPSGGGYGYTF.

CDR3 protein: CASSQELWVGQPQHF. The CDR3 DNA reads as TGCGCCAGCAGCCAAGAGCTTTGGGTGGGCCAGCCCCAGCATTTT. This rearrangement joins TRBV4-3 to TRBJ1-5; unclear D gene. The CDR3 is made up of 15 amino acids. Germline loops: CDR1 LGHNA, CDR2 YSLEER. The V end lost 0 bases, the J end lost 7 bases, and 13 bases lay between the germline ends.

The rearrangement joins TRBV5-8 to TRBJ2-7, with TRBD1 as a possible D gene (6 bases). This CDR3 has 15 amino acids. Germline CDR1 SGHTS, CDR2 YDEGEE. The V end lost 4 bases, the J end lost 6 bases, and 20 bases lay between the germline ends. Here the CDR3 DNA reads TGTGCCAGCAGCCCCTGGGACACCGCATTATCCGAGCAGTACTTC. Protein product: CASSPWDTALSEQYF. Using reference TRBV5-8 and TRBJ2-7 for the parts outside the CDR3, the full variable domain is EAGVTQSPTHLIKTRGQQATLRCSPISGHTSVYWYQQALGLGLQFLLWYDEGEERNRGNFPPRFSGRQFPNYSSELNVNALELEDSALYLCASSPWDTALSEQYFGPGTRLTVT.

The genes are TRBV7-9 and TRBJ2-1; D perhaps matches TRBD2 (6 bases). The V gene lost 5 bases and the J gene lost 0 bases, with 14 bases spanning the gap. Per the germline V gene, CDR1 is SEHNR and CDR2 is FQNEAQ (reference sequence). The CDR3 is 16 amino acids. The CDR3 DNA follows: TGTGCCAGCAGCCCGGAGGAGGGGATCTCCTACAATGAGCAGTTCTTC. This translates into CASSPEEGISYNEQFF.